This passage covers 27 T cell receptor beta chains from one sample sequenced in a study of T cell responses to AZD1222 COVID-19 vaccine. Produced via immunoSEQ multiplex PCR; TCRdb's table is partial and in-frame only. Seen here are about 30,000 clones, over 90% observed once, and the top ten hold 8.1%. This material consisted of peripheral blood, taken on day 0 of AZD1222 vaccination. All receptors come from an adult in good health.

The chain has TRBV11-2 and TRBJ1-2; no reliable D call. CDR3 length equals 16 residues. V dropped 2 bases and J dropped 3 bases, with 16 bases sitting between them. CDR1 is SGHAT, CDR2 FQNNGV, per germline. The CDR3 nucleotides are TGTGCCAGCAGCTTATTGCTCGGGAGGGATGACTATGGCTACACCTTC. Amino acids: CASSLLLGRDDYGYTF.

This chain joins TRBV5-1 and TRBJ1-4; 8 nucleotides line up with TRBD1. CDR3 length equals 15 residues. CDR1 and CDR2 from the germline V gene are SGHRS and YFSETQ. The ends lost 0 bases at V and 3 bases at J; junction bases unmatched: 1. CDR3 sequence reads: CASSLEGQANEKLFF. DNA for the CDR3: TGCGCCAGCAGCTTGGAGGGACAGGCTAATGAAAAACTGTTTTTT.

The chain links TRBV5-1 to TRBJ1-3; no clear D gene. V lost 1 base and J 0 bases, leaving 8 bases between the germline ends. The CDR3 extends over 15 amino acids. Germline V gene data show CDR1 as SGHRS and CDR2 as YFSETQ. CDR3 protein: CASSLTIGSGNTIYF. The CDR3 DNA follows: TGCGCCAGCAGCTTGACCATAGGCTCTGGAAACACCATATATTTT.

The V and J genes are TRBV6-5 and TRBJ1-2; D might be TRBD1 (5 bases). This CDR3 comprises 13 residues. CDR1 is MNHEY and CDR2 is SVGAGI in the germline V gene. The V gene lost 6 bases and the J gene lost 0 bases, with 8 bases spanning the gap. The CDR3 DNA sequence: TGTGCCAGCAGCAGACAGCCTAACTATGGCTACACCTTC. Translation: CASSRQPNYGYTF.

The rearrangement joins TRBV3-1 (or the pseudogene TRBV3-2) to TRBJ2-7; no firm D call. The germline V gene has CDR1 LGHDT and CDR2 YNNKEL (reference sequence). V lost 0 bases and J lost 2, with 8 bases in between. CDR3 size: 14 residues. The CDR3 sequence is CASSQDVAAYEQYF. In DNA, the CDR3 is TGTGCCAGCAGCCAAGATGTGGCCGCCTACGAGCAGTACTTC.

This rearrangement joins TRBV9 to TRBJ2-1; 9 nucleotides line up with TRBD1. Germline values: CDR1 SGDLS, CDR2 YYNGEE. V lost 5 bases to trimming and J lost 8 bases; unmatched junction nucleotides: 17. This CDR3 comprises 17 residues. The CDR3 DNA is TGTGCCAGCAGTTTTAGAGGGACAGGGAAAGATAAGTATGAGCAGTTCTTC. Its translation: CASSFRGTGKDKYEQFF.

This chain connects TRBV18 to TRBJ1-1; no reliable D call. V was trimmed by 5 bases and J by 1 base, leaving 8 bases between them. CDR3 length equals 13 residues. CDR1 KGHSH and CDR2 LQKENI come from the germline V gene. CDR3 nucleotides: TGTGCCAGCTCATCGGATAAGAACACTGAAGCTTTCTTT. As protein: CASSSDKNTEAFF.

This rearrangement joins TRBV20-1 to TRBJ1-2; no definite D call. The V gene's germline CDR1 is DFQATT and CDR2 SNEGSKA (reference sequence). The CDR3 contains 11 residues. V shed 6 bases and J shed 7 bases, with 12 bases lying between them. CDR3 coding DNA: TGCAGTGCCACGAGGAGGGCTGGCTACACCTTC. Protein: CSATRRAGYTF.

This chain joins TRBV3-1 (or the pseudogene TRBV3-2) and TRBJ1-1; D not certain. V was clipped by 0 bases and J by 10 bases, with 15 bases between them. The CDR3 length is 14 residues. From germline, CDR1 is LGHDT and CDR2 YNNKEL (reference sequence). CDR3 DNA: TGTGCCAGCAGCCAAGAGAGGTCACGGGGTCGAGCTTTCTTT. Protein sequence: CASSQERSRGRAFF.

The V and J genes are TRBV27 and TRBJ1-5; D remains unclear. V lost 3 bases and J 4 bases, leaving 7 bases between the germline ends. This CDR3 is 13 amino acids long. The V gene's germline CDR1 is MNHEY and CDR2 SMNVEV (reference sequence). The CDR3 reads CASSLGLNQPQHF. The CDR3 DNA reads as TGTGCCAGCAGTTTGGGCCTTAATCAGCCCCAGCATTTT.

The CDR3 loop reads CASSSGTGLAAVGQFF. The CDR3 DNA follows: TGTGCCAGCAGCTCAGGGACGGGACTAGCGGCTGTAGGGCAGTTCTTC. The V and J genes are TRBV9 and TRBJ2-1; 11 bases fit TRBD2. V gave up 4 bases and J gave up 12 bases; unmatched junction bases: 15. This CDR3 spans 16 amino acids. CDR1 is SGDLS, CDR2 YYNGEE, per germline.

The chain carries TRBV29-1 and TRBJ2-7, with unresolved D. The CDR3 is made up of 13 amino acids. Trimming removed 6 bases at V and 0 bases at J, with 12 bases between. CDR1 SQVTM and CDR2 ANQGSEA come from the germline V gene. The CDR3 here is CSVTGQSSYEQYF. The CDR3 coding sequence is TGCAGCGTGACCGGGCAAAGCTCCTACGAGCAGTACTTC.

This sequence joins TRBV29-1 and TRBJ1-1, with a tentative D call TRBD1 (5 bases). V shed 6 bases and J shed 0 bases, with 14 bases lying between them. CDR3 length: 14 amino acids. Germline values: CDR1 SQVTM, CDR2 ANQGSEA. The CDR3 sequence: CSVAAGRLNTEAFF. DNA for the CDR3: TGCAGCGTAGCTGCAGGGAGACTGAACACTGAAGCTTTCTTT.

The chain uses TRBV19 and TRBJ1-2; D not resolved. Germline CDR1 and CDR2: LNHDA and SQIVND (reference sequence). Deletions cut 6 bases from V and 3 bases from J, with 14 bases between. CDR3 length: 14 residues. The CDR3 reads CASRLGGNDYGYTF. The CDR3 DNA follows: TGTGCCAGTAGATTGGGTGGAAACGACTATGGCTACACCTTC. The full variable domain, its missing parts supplied by reference TRBV19 and TRBJ1-2, is DGGITQSPKYLFRKEGQNVTLSCEQNLNHDAMYWYRQDPGQGLRLIYYSQIVNDFQKGDIAEGYSVSREKKESFPLTVTSAQKNPTAFYLCASRLGGNDYGYTFGSGTRLTVV.

The V gene is TRBV11-2, the J gene TRBJ1-2; maybe TRBD1 (6 bases). With 5 bases removed from V and 5 bases from J, the gap between germline ends came to 15 bases. This CDR3 is built from 14 residues. Per the germline V gene, CDR1 is SGHAT and CDR2 is FQNNGV. CDR3 protein: CASSLGGARYGYTF. The CDR3 DNA sequence: TGTGCCAGCAGCCTAGGGGGGGCGAGGTATGGCTACACCTTC.

The chain is built from TRBV11-2 and TRBJ2-3, with D hard to call. Germline-derived CDR1 and CDR2 are SGHAT and FQNNGV. The V gene lost 1 base and the J gene lost 5 bases, with 4 bases spanning the gap. CDR3 length: 12 amino acids. As DNA, the CDR3 is TGTGCCAGCAGCTTAGGGGGAGATACGCAGTATTTT. Translated: CASSLGGDTQYF. Based on the CDR3 plus reference TRBV11-2 and TRBJ2-3, the full variable domain is EAGVAQSPRYKIIEKRQSVAFWCNPISGHATLYWYQQILGQGPKLLIQFQNNGVVDDSQLPKDRFSAERLKGVDSTLKIQPAKLEDSAVYLCASSLGGDTQYFGPGTRLTVL.

The chain links TRBV14 to TRBJ1-2, with 10 bases lining up with TRBD1. Trimming cost V 2 bases and J 4 bases; bases outside gene matches: 4. The CDR3 length is 15 residues. The germline V gene encodes CDR1 SGHDN and CDR2 FVKESK. The CDR3 region is CASSQSTGGFYGYTF. In DNA, the CDR3 is TGTGCCAGCAGCCAATCGACAGGGGGCTTCTATGGCTACACCTTC. The variable domain in full, completed from reference TRBV14 and TRBJ1-2, reads EAGVTQFPSHSVIEKGQTVTLRCDPISGHDNLYWYRRVMGKEIKFLLHFVKESKQDESGMPNNRFLAERTGGTYSTLKVQPAELEDSGVYFCASSQSTGGFYGYTFGSGTRLTVV.

This sequence joins TRBV14 and TRBJ1-1; no clear D gene. Germline values: CDR1 SGHDN, CDR2 FVKESK. V shed 0 bases and J shed 7 bases, with 15 bases lying between them. The CDR3 runs 15 residues. The CDR3 sequence: CASSQEWHQQGEAFF. In DNA, the CDR3 is TGTGCCAGCAGCCAAGAATGGCACCAACAAGGTGAAGCTTTCTTT.

The gene calls are TRBV30 and TRBJ1-2; 7 positions match TRBD1. Germline V lookup: CDR1 GTSNPN, CDR2 SVGIG (reference sequence). The CDR3 consists of 12 residues. V was pared by 6 bases and J by 8 bases, with 9 bases of the junction left unmatched. This CDR3 reads CACGTVVGGYTF. The CDR3 DNA reads TGTGCCTGTGGGACAGTAGTAGGAGGCTACACCTTC.

The chain joins TRBV7-2 to TRBJ2-1; the match to TRBD2 covers 11 bases. V lost 5 bases to trimming and J lost 6 bases; unmatched junction nucleotides: 6. From germline, CDR1 is SGHTA and CDR2 FQGNSA. This CDR3 region has 15 residues. The CDR3 sequence is CASSPLAGGTNEQFF. For the CDR3, the DNA is TGTGCCAGCAGCCCATTAGCGGGAGGGACCAATGAGCAGTTCTTC. The whole variable domain, filled in from reference TRBV7-2 and TRBJ2-1, reads GAGVSQSPSNKVTEKGKDVELRCDPISGHTALYWYRQSLGQGLEFLIYFQGNSAPDKSGLPSDRFSAERTGGSVSTLTIQRTQQEDSAVYLCASSPLAGGTNEQFFGPGTRLTVL.

This chain connects TRBV29-1 to TRBJ2-7, with 10 bases lining up with TRBD1. CDR3 size: 12 residues. The germline V gene encodes CDR1 SQVTM and CDR2 ANQGSEA. Trimming removed 7 bases from V and 5 bases from J; junction bases left unmatched: 5. The CDR3 spells CSARQGAHEQYF. CDR3 coding DNA: TGCAGCGCACGACAGGGGGCCCACGAGCAGTACTTC.

The V and J genes are TRBV6-4 and TRBJ2-3; TRBD2 agrees at 9 bases. CDR1 and CDR2 (germline): MRHNA, SNTAGT. This CDR3 has 16 amino acids. V dropped 0 bases and J dropped 5; count of bases not matched to a gene: 6. The CDR3 nucleotides are TGTGCCAGCAGTGACTCGGCGGGAGGGCCGCAAGATACGCAGTATTTT. Translation: CASSDSAGGPQDTQYF.

This clone was seen only once. The chain recombines TRBV19 with TRBJ1-6; a possible D gene is TRBD1 (5 bases). Germline CDR1 and CDR2: LNHDA and SQIVND (reference sequence). The CDR3 covers 14 residues. The germline V and J ends were trimmed by 10 bases and 5 bases, with 15 bases remaining between them. Here the CDR3 DNA reads TGTGCCACCAGACAGAGCTGGAATAATTCACCCCTCCACTTT. It translates to CATRQSWNNSPLHF.

Written as DNA, the CDR3 is TGCAGCCCCGTGGGACAGGGGACAGATACGCAGTATTTT. Encoded protein: CSPVGQGTDTQYF. This chain joins TRBV29-1 and TRBJ2-3; TRBD1 matches at 10 bases. V shed 8 bases, J shed 3 bases, and the junction held 5 bases outside the gene matches. CDR1 and CDR2 (germline): SQVTM, ANQGSEA. The length of the CDR3 is 13 residues.

The V call is TRBV6-5, the J call TRBJ2-5, with TRBD1 matching 8 bases. Per germline, CDR1 MNHEY and CDR2 SVGAGI. CDR3 size: 15 residues. Losses at the gene ends were 4 bases for V and 1 base for J; bases not matched to a gene: 5. CDR3 loop: CASSLRDRPQETQYF. As DNA, the CDR3 is TGTGCCAGCAGTTTGAGGGACAGGCCCCAAGAGACCCAGTACTTC.

CDR3 loop: CAWLTFGGGYNEQFF. In DNA form, the CDR3 reads TGTGCCTGGCTAACTTTTGGCGGGGGGTACAATGAGCAGTTCTTC. The rearrangement joins TRBV30 to TRBJ2-1; 8 bases agree with TRBD2. CDR3 size: 15 residues. Germline lookup yields CDR1 GTSNPN and CDR2 SVGIG (reference sequence). Losses at the gene ends were 5 bases for V and 4 bases for J; bases not matched to a gene: 10.

The chain combines TRBV29-1 with TRBJ2-3; D gene ambiguous. Germline values: CDR1 SQVTM, CDR2 ANQGSEA. The CDR3 is 10 residues long. The V and J ends lost 0 bases and 9 bases respectively, with 4 bases between them. DNA for the CDR3: TGCAGCGTTGAAGAGTTGACGCAGTATTTT. It specifies CSVEELTQYF.